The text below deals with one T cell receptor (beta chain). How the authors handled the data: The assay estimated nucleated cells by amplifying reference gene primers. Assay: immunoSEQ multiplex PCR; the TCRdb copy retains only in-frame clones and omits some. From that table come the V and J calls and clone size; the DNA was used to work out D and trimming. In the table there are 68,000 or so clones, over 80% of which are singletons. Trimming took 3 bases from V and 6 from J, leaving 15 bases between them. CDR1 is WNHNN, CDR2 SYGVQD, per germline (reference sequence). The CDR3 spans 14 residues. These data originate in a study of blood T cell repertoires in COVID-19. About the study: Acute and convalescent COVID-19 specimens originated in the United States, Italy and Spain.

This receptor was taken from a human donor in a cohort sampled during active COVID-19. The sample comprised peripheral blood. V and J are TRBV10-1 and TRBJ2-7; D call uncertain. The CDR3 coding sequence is TGCGCCAGCAGTGAATCCCGGTCGTCTTCCGAGCAGTACTTC. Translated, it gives CASSESRSSSEQYF.